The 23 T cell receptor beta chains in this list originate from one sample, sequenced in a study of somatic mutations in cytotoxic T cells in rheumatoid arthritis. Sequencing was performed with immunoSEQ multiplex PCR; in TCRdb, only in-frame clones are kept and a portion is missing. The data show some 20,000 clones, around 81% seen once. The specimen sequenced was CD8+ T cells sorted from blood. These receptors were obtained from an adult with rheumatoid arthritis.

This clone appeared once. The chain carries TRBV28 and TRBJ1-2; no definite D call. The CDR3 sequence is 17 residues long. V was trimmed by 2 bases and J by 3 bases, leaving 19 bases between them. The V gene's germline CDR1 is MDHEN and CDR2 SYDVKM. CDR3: CASSLPFWTAGYYGYTF. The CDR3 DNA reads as TGTGCCAGCAGTTTACCCTTCTGGACCGCTGGCTACTATGGCTACACCTTC.

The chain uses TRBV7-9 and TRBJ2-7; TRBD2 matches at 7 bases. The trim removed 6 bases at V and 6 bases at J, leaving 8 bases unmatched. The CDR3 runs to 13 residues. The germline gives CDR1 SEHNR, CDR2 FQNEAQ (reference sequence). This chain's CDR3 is CASRHGGRFEQYF. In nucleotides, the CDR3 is TGTGCCAGCAGGCATGGCGGGAGATTCGAGCAGTACTTC.

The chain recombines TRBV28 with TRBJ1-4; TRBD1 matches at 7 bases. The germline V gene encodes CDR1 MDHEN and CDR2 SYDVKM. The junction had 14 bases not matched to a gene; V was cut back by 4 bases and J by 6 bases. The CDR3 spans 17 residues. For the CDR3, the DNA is TGTGCCAGCAGTTATTCCATCCCCGGGACAGTGTATGAAAAACTGTTTTTT. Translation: CASSYSIPGTVYEKLFF.

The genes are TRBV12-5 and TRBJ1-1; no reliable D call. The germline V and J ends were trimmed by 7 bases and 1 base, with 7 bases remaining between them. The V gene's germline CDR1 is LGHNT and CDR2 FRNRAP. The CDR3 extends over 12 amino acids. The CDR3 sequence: CASAAPNTEAFF. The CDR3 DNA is TGTGCTAGTGCCGCCCCGAACACTGAAGCTTTCTTT.

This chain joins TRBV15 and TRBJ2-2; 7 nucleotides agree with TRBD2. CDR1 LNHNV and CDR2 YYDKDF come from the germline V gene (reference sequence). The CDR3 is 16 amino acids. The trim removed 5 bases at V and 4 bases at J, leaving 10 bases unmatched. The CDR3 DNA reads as TGTGCCACCAGCTCCAGACGCGGGAGATTCACCGGGGAGCTGTTTTTT. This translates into CATSSRRGRFTGELFF.

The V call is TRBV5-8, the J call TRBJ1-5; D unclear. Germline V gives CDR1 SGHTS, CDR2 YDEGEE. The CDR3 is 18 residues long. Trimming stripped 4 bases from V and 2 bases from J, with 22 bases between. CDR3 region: CASSPSLSRGFGNQPQHF. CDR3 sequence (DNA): TGTGCCAGCAGCCCTAGTCTCAGTCGAGGGTTTGGCAATCAGCCCCAGCATTTT.

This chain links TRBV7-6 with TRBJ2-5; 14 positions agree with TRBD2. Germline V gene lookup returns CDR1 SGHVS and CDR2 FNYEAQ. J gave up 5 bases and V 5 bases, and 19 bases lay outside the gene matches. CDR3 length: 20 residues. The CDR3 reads CASSLPGTGTSGRSEETQYF. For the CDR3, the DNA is TGTGCCAGCAGCCTTCCAGGGACCGGGACTAGCGGGAGATCGGAGGAGACCCAGTACTTC.

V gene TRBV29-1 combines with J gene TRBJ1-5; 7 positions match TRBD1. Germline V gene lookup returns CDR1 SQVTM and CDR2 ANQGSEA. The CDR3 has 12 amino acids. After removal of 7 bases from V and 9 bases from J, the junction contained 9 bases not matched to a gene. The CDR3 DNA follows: TGCAGCGCTGGGACAGCCGGCGGGCCCCAGCATTTT. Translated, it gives CSAGTAGGPQHF.

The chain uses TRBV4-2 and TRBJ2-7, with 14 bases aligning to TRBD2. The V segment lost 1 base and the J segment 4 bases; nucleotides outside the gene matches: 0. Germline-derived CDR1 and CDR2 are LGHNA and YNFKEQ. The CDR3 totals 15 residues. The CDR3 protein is CASSQGLAGGYEQYF. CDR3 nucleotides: TGTGCCAGCAGCCAAGGACTAGCGGGAGGGTACGAGCAGTACTTC.

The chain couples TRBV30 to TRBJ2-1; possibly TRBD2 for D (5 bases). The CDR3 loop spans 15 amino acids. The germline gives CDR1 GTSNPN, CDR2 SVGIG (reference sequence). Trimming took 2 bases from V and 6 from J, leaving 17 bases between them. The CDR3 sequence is CAWSIPGLRGNEQFF. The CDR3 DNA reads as TGTGCCTGGAGTATTCCGGGCCTACGGGGCAATGAGCAGTTCTTC.

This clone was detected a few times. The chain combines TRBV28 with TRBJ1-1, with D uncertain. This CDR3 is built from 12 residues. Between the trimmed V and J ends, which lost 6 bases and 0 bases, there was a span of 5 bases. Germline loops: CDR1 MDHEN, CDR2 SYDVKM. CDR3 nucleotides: TGTGCCAGCAGATCAGTGAACACTGAAGCTTTCTTT. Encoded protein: CASRSVNTEAFF.

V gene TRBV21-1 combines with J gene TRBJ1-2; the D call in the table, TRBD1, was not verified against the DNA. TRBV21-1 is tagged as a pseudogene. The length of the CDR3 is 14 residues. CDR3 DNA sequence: TGTGCCAGCAGCACCCGACAGGGGGACGATGGCTACACCTTC. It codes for CASSTRQGDDGYTF.

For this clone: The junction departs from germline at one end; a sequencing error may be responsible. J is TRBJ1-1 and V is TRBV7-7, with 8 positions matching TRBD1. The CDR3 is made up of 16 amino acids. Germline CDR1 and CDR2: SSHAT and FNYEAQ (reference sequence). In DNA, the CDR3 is TGTGCTAGCAGCTTAGCGCTTGACAGGGGGAACACTGAAGCTTTCTTT. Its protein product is CASSLALDRGNTEAFF.

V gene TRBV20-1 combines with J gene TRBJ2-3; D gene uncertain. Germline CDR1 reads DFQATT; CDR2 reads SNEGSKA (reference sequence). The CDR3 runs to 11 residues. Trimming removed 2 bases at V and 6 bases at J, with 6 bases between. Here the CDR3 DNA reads TGCAGTGCTAGAAAGCCGGATACGCAGTATTTT. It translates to CSARKPDTQYF.

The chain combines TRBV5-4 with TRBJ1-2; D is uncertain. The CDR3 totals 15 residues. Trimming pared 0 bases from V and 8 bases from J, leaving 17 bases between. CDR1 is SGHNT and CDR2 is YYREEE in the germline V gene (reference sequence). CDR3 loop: CASSLAGFAVQGYTF. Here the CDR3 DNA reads TGTGCCAGCAGCTTGGCCGGCTTCGCCGTGCAGGGCTACACCTTC.

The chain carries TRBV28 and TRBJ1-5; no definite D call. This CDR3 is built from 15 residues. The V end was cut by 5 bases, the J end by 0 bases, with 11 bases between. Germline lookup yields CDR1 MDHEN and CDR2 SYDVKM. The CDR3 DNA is TGTGCCAGCAGTCTTGCGGTAACTAGCAATCAGCCCCAGCATTTT. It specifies CASSLAVTSNQPQHF.

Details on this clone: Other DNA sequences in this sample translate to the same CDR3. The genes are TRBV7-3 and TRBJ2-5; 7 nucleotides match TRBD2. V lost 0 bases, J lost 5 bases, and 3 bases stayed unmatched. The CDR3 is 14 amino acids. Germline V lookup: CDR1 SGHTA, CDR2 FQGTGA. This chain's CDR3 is CASSLTGGLETQYF. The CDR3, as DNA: TGTGCCAGCAGCTTAACGGGGGGGTTGGAGACCCAGTACTTC.

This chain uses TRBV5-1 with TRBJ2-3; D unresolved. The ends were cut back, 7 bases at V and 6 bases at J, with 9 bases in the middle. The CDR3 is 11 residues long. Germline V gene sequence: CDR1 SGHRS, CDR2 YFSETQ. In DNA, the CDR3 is TGCGCCAGCCGCATGGGGGATACGCAGTATTTT. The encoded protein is CASRMGDTQYF.

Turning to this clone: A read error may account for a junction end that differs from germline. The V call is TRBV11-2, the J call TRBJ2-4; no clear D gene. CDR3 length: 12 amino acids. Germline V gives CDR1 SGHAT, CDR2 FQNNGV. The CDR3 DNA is TGTGCCAGCAGCTTAGACTCCCTCCGTCTCCAGTTC. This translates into CASSLDSLRLQF.

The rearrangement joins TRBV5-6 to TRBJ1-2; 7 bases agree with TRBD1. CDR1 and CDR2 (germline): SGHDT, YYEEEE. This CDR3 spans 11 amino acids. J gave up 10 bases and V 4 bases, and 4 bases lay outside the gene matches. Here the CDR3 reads CASSLGQFYTF. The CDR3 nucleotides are TGTGCCAGCAGCCTGGGACAGTTCTACACCTTC.

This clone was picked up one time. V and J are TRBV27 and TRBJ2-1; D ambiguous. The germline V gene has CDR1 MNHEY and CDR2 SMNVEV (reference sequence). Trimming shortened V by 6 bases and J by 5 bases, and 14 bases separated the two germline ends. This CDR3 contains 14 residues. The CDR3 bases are TGTGCCAGCAGCTCCCCCGGGCACAACAATGAGCAGTTCTTC. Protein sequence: CASSSPGHNNEQFF.

The CDR3 nucleotides are TGTGCCTGGAGCCTTGGGGGTACCGGGGAGCTGTTTTTT. It codes for CAWSLGGTGELFF. This chain joins TRBV30 and TRBJ2-2, with D perhaps TRBD1 or TRBD2 (5 bases each). The CDR3 is 13 amino acids. The V end lost 3 bases, the J end lost 5 bases, and 10 bases lay between the germline ends. CDR1 and CDR2 from the germline V gene are GTSNPN and SVGIG (reference sequence).

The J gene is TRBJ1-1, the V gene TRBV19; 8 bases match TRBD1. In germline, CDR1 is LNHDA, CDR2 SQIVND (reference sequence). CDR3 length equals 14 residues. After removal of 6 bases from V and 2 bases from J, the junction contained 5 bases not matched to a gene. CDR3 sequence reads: CASSSRGLNTEAFF. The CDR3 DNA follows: TGTGCCAGTAGCAGCAGGGGGCTCAACACTGAAGCTTTCTTT.